The 13 T cell receptor beta chains given below trace back to one sample, sequenced in a study of metastatic and nonmetastatic thyroid tumors (dated by TCRdb to 2020 to 2021). Before undergoing thyroid surgery, none of the patients had been given any kind of treatment. Libraries were prepared through PCR. The sequencer was an Illumina HiSeq 4000. TCRdb itself trimmed the public reads at Q25 with fastp, ran MiXCR and retained productive beta chains. The sample table records tens of thousands of clones; 9.5% to 15% of these occur just once. The ten most abundant clones make up roughly 9.6% of the sample. Sequenced material: tumor tissue. These TCRs come from a female donor with papillary thyroid cancer or a benign thyroid nodule (not recorded which). Some clones in this sample may be carry-over from other donors' samples.

This clone was detected many times. The chain couples TRBV7-3 to TRBJ2-1; no clear D gene. V was pared by 5 bases and J by 0 bases, with 11 bases between. Germline V gives CDR1 SGHTA, CDR2 FQGTGA. This CDR3 spans 15 amino acids. This CDR3 reads CASSLSGDSYNEQFF. The DNA for the CDR3 is TGTGCCAGCAGCCTCTCTGGCGACTCCTACAATGAGCAGTTCTTC. The whole variable domain, filled in from reference TRBV7-3 and TRBJ2-1, reads GAGVSQTPSNKVTEKGKYVELRCDPISGHTALYWYRQSLGQGPEFLIYFQGTGAADDSGLPNDRFFAVRPEGSVSTLKIQRTERGDSAVYLCASSLSGDSYNEQFFGPGTRLTVL.

This clone has a handful of counts. This clone may be a read error of a much larger clone one base away. The same CDR3 is also encoded by other DNA sequences in this sample. V gene TRBV20-1 combines with J gene TRBJ2-3; 9 bases agree with TRBD2. The junction had 7 bases not matched to a gene; V was cut back by 5 bases and J by 4 bases. CDR3 length: 14 amino acids. CDR1 and CDR2 (germline): DFQATT, SNEGSKA (reference sequence). The CDR3 region is CSAQLAGWPDTQYF. The CDR3 DNA sequence: TGCAGTGCTCAGCTAGCGGGATGGCCAGATACGCAGTATTTT.

This clone was counted many times. The chain links TRBV6-6 to TRBJ1-2; D is perhaps TRBD1 (6 bases). This CDR3 has 14 residues. The germline V gene has CDR1 MNHNY and CDR2 SVGAGI (reference sequence). The V end lost 2 bases, the J end lost 6 bases, and 13 bases lay between the germline ends. CDR3 nucleotide sequence: TGTGCCAGCAGTTACACAGGGAGGGAGAATGGCTACACCTTC. Protein sequence: CASSYTGRENGYTF.

V is TRBV9 and J is TRBJ2-1; perhaps TRBD2 as D (6 bases). The ends were cut back, 4 bases at V and 6 bases at J, with 20 bases in the middle. The CDR3 covers 16 residues. Germline loops: CDR1 SGDLS, CDR2 YYNGEE. The CDR3 DNA reads TGTGCCAGCAGCTCACTGACTAGTCGCGCGCTCAATGAGCAGTTCTTC. Protein sequence: CASSSLTSRALNEQFF.

Many counts were recorded for this clone. The chain is built from TRBV6-1 and TRBJ2-7; a weak D match, TRBD1 (6 bases). Trimming took 2 bases from V and 9 from J, leaving 11 bases between them. CDR1 MNHNS and CDR2 SASEGT come from the germline V gene. CDR3 length: 12 residues. The DNA for the CDR3 is TGTGCCAGCAGTGAATTGGGGGCGGTGCAGTACTTC. Its protein is CASSELGAVQYF.

About this clone itself: The junction departs from the called germline gene at one end, perhaps through a read error. The rearrangement joins TRBV12-3 or TRBV12-4 to TRBJ2-7; D remains unclear. This CDR3 is 15 amino acids long. The CDR3 region has the DNA TGTGCCAGCAGTTTAGCATCTGGGAATCTCTACGATCAGTACTTC. This gives the protein CASSLASGNLYDQYF.

This clone occurred a few times. A read error may explain this, as a much larger clone is one base away. This chain uses TRBV6-1 with TRBJ1-4, with D uncertain. V lost 8 bases, J lost 4 bases, and 14 bases lay in between. Germline lookup yields CDR1 MNHNS and CDR2 SASEGT. The CDR3 length is 14 residues. CDR3 in DNA: TGTGCCAGCTTCGGGCGGACCAATAATGAAAAACTGTTTTTT. Translated, it gives CASFGRTNNEKLFF.

In the case of this clone: A much bigger clone sits one base away, suggesting this may be a read error. The sample holds other DNA sequences that translate to the same CDR3. This rearrangement joins TRBV18 to TRBJ1-2; 8 bases map to TRBD1. V lost 4 bases and J lost 6; bases outside the gene matches: 13. The CDR3 is made up of 16 amino acids. Germline V gene sequence: CDR1 KGHSH, CDR2 LQKENI. The CDR3 region is CASSLTGTGAEDGYTF. The DNA for the CDR3 is TGTGCCAGCTCACTCACCGGGACAGGCGCAGAGGATGGCTACACCTTC.

This clone was detected a few times. Since a much larger clone is just one base distant, this may be a read error. This chain uses TRBV7-2 with TRBJ2-3; either TRBD1 or TRBD2 may supply D (5 bases each). The V end lost 5 bases, the J end lost 14 bases, and 17 bases lay between the germline ends. Germline CDR1 SGHTA, CDR2 FQGNSA. This CDR3 is built from 12 residues. The CDR3 loop reads CASSPGSGVVYF. CDR3 nucleotides: TGTGCCAGCAGCCCAGGGAGCGGCGTGGTGTATTTT.

This clone was seen more than once but under ten times. The CDR3 DNA follows: TGTGCCAGCAGCTTGGAGCGGATTATAGAAGAGACCCAGTACTTC. It codes for CASSLERIIEETQYF. The rearrangement joins TRBV5-8 to TRBJ2-5; weak D call: TRBD2 (5 bases). CDR3 length equals 15 residues. Germline V gene sequence: CDR1 SGHTS, CDR2 YDEGEE. With 0 bases removed from V and 3 bases from J, the gap between germline ends came to 12 bases.

This clone was observed at least ten times. This rearrangement joins TRBV11-3 to TRBJ2-1; TRBD1 agrees at 7 bases. V lost 5 bases to trimming and J lost 5 bases; unmatched junction nucleotides: 6. Germline CDR1 and CDR2: SGHNT and YENEEA. CDR3 size: 14 residues. The CDR3 region is CASSPGTVNNEQFF. The CDR3 DNA reads TGTGCCAGCAGCCCCGGGACAGTCAACAATGAGCAGTTCTTC. The complete variable domain, with remaining parts taken from reference TRBV11-3 and TRBJ2-1, reads EAGVVQSPRYKIIEKKQPVAFWCNPISGHNTLYWYLQNLGQGPELLIRYENEEAVDDSQLPKDRFSAERLKGVDSTLKIQPAELGDSAVYLCASSPGTVNNEQFFGPGTRLTVL.

This clone was counted many times. The chain couples TRBV6-5 to TRBJ1-5; 8 bases line up with TRBD1. Germline CDR1 and CDR2: MNHEY and SVGAGI. V lost 0 bases to trimming and J lost 2 bases; unmatched junction nucleotides: 3. The CDR3 extends over 16 amino acids. CDR3: CASSYSGTGGNQPQHF. DNA of the CDR3: TGTGCCAGCAGTTACTCCGGGACAGGTGGCAATCAGCCCCAGCATTTT.

This clone was counted at least ten times. Different DNA sequences within this sample yield the same CDR3. The V gene is TRBV29-1, the J gene TRBJ2-7; no definite D call. V was cut by 3 bases and J by 1 base, with 7 bases left in between. There are 12 residues in the CDR3. Germline V gene sequence: CDR1 SQVTM, CDR2 ANQGSEA. Here the CDR3 DNA reads TGCAGCGTTGATGGGTCATCCTACGAGCAGTACTTC. It codes for CSVDGSSYEQYF.